These 9 T cell receptor beta chains originate from one sample sequenced in a study of regulatory T cells in long-lasting Graves disease. Stated time point: newly diagnosed GD, antithyroid drugs for less than 3 months. PBMC-extracted RNA yielded the TCR library. To make TCR beta libraries, researchers used iRepertoire HTBI primers and Arm-PCR of CDR3 regions. TCRdb processed the multiplex PCR reads anew with MiXCR; each CDR3 protein has one entry. The table lists roughly 530,000 distinct CDR3 sequences, 15% to 20% of them singletons, with just under 25% in the top ten. In addition, the sample was reused for a study of T cells in Graves' hyperthyroidism and ophthalmopathy.

The sample consisted of peripheral blood mononuclear cells (PBMCs), taken at new diagnosis, from a patient treated with antithyroid drugs. Every receptor here comes from a woman aged 35 to 59 with Graves disease.

CDR3 residues: CATSRANSNQPQHF. CDR3 nucleotides: TGTGCCACCAGCAGAGCGAATAGCAATCAGCCCCAGCATTTT. The J gene is TRBJ1-5, the V gene TRBV15, with D uncertain. Germline CDR1 and CDR2: LNHNV and YYDKDF (reference sequence). V lost 1 base to trimming and J lost 0 bases, with 4 bases between them. The CDR3 covers 14 residues.

With respect to this clonotype: With a much larger clone just one base away, this may be a read error. The rearrangement uses TRBV6-2 or TRBV6-3 and TRBJ2-7, with TRBD2 as a possible D gene (7 bases). V was pared by 4 bases and J by 7 bases, with 17 bases between. CDR1 is MNHEY and CDR2 is SVGEGT in the germline V gene. This CDR3 region has 14 residues. CDR3 sequence: CASSLYGGGNEQYF. CDR3 in DNA: TGTGCCAGCAGTTTGTATGGGGGGGGCAATGAGCAGTACTTC.

This clonotype was seen at least ten times. V and J are TRBV6-7 and TRBJ1-5; D may be TRBD1 (6 bases). TRBV6-7 carries the ORF label, with uncertain function. Trimming removed 9 bases from V and 7 bases from J, with 19 bases in between. The CDR3 loop spans 14 amino acids. The CDR3 loop is CARDPTGYLQPQHF. DNA for the CDR3: TGTGCCAGAGACCCTACAGGGTACCTGCAGCCCCAGCATTTT.

Only a few counts were recorded for this clonotype. The chain has TRBV7-6 and TRBJ2-1; 7 bases map to TRBD1. Germline V lookup: CDR1 SGHVS, CDR2 FNYEAQ. This CDR3 contains 16 residues. J gave up 7 bases and V 4 bases, and 13 bases lay outside the gene matches. DNA for the CDR3: TGTGCCAGCAGCTACCGACAGGGTCGTTCTGATAATGAGCAGTTCTTC. Protein sequence: CASSYRQGRSDNEQFF.

This clonotype was seen repeatedly, ten times or more. V is TRBV13 and J is TRBJ2-7; tentative D call: TRBD2 (5 bases). The CDR3 covers 16 residues. The germline V and J ends were trimmed by 0 bases and 0 bases, with 12 bases remaining between them. Per the germline V gene, CDR1 is PRHDT and CDR2 is FYEKMQ (reference sequence). This CDR3 is CASSLGRVAHSYEQYF. The CDR3, as DNA: TGTGCCAGCAGCTTAGGGAGGGTAGCTCACTCCTACGAGCAGTACTTC.

This clonotype has a count of ten or more. The chain recombines TRBV5-6 with TRBJ1-1; 9 positions match TRBD1. The CDR3 loop spans 12 amino acids. CDR1 SGHDT and CDR2 YYEEEE come from the germline V gene. V was pared by 5 bases and J by 5 bases, with 1 base of the junction left unmatched. The CDR3 loop is CASRDRGTEAFF. In DNA form, the CDR3 reads TGTGCCAGCAGGGACAGGGGTACTGAAGCTTTCTTT.

Turning to this clonotype: This may be a read error, as it is one base from a much larger clone. CDR3 in DNA: TGCGCCAGCAGCTTGGAGGGGAGTGTGAACACTGAAGCTTCCTTT. Protein: CASSLEGSVNTEASF. The chain employs TRBV5-1 and TRBJ1-1; tentative D call: TRBD1 (5 bases). This CDR3 has 15 residues. Germline CDR1 reads SGHRS; CDR2 reads YFSETQ.

The CDR3 DNA reads TGCGCCAGCAGCTTGGGTACCCAACAGGACTACGAGCAGTACTTC. It yields the protein CASSLGTQQDYEQYF. The rearrangement links TRBV5-1 to TRBJ2-7; tentatively, D is TRBD1 (5 bases). V was trimmed by 0 bases and J by 3 bases, leaving 13 bases between them. The germline V gene has CDR1 SGHRS and CDR2 YFSETQ. The CDR3 consists of 15 residues.

This clonotype was counted ten times or more. The chain has TRBV5-4 and TRBJ2-7, with 8 bases aligning to TRBD2. Germline trimming cut 6 bases from V and 3 bases from J; bases unmatched to any gene: 14. The CDR3 spans 16 residues. Germline V gives CDR1 SGHNT, CDR2 YYREEE (reference sequence). The CDR3 coding sequence is TGTGCCAGCACCCCCCGTCCACTAGCGGACTACTACGAGCAGTACTTC. Its protein is CASTPRPLADYYEQYF.